The T cell receptor beta chain under discussion was sequenced for a study of early T cells in non-severe SARS-CoV-2 infection. Germline V lookup: CDR1 DFQATT, CDR2 SNEGSKA (reference sequence). V gave up 2 bases and J gave up 1 base; unmatched junction bases: 3. This CDR3 has 15 residues. As part of library construction, unique molecular identifiers were attached to individual cDNA molecules. TCRdb itself ran the 5' RACE reads through MiXCR, one entry per CDR3 protein. The sample has about 110,000 distinct CDR3 sequences, over 8.5% seen once. V and J are TRBV20-1 and TRBJ2-2; 8 bases are shared with TRBD1. The sequenced sample was whole blood. The clonotype was recovered from an adult who was a healthcare worker with PCR-confirmed SARS-CoV-2 infection or an uninfected control (not recorded which). As DNA, the CDR3 is TGCAGTGCTAGACAGGGGGCAGGGAACACCGGGGAGCTGTTTTTT. This translates into CSARQGAGNTGELFF.